This T cell receptor beta chain was captured in a study of cytomegalovirus exposure and HLA in healthy donors. Turning to this clone: Other DNA sequences within the sample encode an identical CDR3.

Germline trimming cut 0 bases from V and 4 bases from J; bases unmatched to any gene: 3. From germline, CDR1 is LGHNA and CDR2 YSLEER. The CDR3 extends over 15 amino acids. The PCR was carried out with 60 Vbeta primers and 13 Jbeta primers. Measured with immunoSEQ multiplex PCR; TCRdb has only the in-frame clones, and not every one. Found here are about 96,000 clones, roughly 74% of them singletons; the top ten hold roughly 3.2%. The sequencing sample was made of PBMCs. The receptor was derived from a female donor in good health and CMV-seropositive. This rearrangement joins TRBV4-3 to TRBJ2-1, with TRBD1 matching 7 bases. The DNA of the CDR3 is TGCGCCAGCAGCCAAGATAGGGGACAGTACAATGAGCAGTTCTTC. Translated: CASSQDRGQYNEQFF.